This T cell receptor (beta chain) appears in the sequencing data of a study of blood T cell repertoires in COVID-19. About the research overall: PBMCs, B-cell-depleted T cells, or T cells provided the cDNA or gDNA that made up the material.

Original processing notes: Estimates of nucleated cell counts were drawn from the amplification of reference gene primers. The assay was immunoSEQ multiplex PCR, and TCRdb's table has in-frame clones only and misses some. V, J and clone size were drawn from that table, and D and trimming were deduced from the DNA. The table shows fewer than 300,000 clones, with approximately 86% occurring only once. The V gene lost 5 bases and the J gene lost 1 base, with 11 bases spanning the gap. The CDR3 covers 14 residues. Germline CDR1 and CDR2: SGHVS and FNYEAQ. This clonotype originated in a man aged 35-49 years who had recovered from COVID-19. Material: peripheral blood. The chain carries TRBV7-6 and TRBJ1-1; D not resolved. The CDR3 protein is CASSTMGPNTEAFF. CDR3 nucleotides: TGTGCCAGCAGCACAATGGGCCCGAACACTGAAGCTTTCTTT.